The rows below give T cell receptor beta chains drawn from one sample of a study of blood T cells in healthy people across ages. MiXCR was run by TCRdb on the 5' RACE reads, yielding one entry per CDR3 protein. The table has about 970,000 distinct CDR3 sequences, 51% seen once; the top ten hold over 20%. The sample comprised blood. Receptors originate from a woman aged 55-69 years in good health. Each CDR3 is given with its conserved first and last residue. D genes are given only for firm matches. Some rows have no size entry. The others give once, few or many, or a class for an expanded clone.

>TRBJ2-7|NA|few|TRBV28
CASTQELRFDEQYF
TGTGCCAGCACCCAGGAACTGAGGTTTGATGAGCAGTACTTC
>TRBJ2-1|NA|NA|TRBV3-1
CASSILVSYNEQFF
TGTGCCAGCAGTATACTAGTCTCCTACAATGAGCAGTTCTTC
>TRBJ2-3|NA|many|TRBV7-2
CASSWGAVTDTQYF
TGTGCCAGCAGCTGGGGAGCGGTCACAGATACGCAGTATTTT
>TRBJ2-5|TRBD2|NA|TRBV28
CASGTSVETQYF
TGTGCCAGCGGGACTAGTGTAGAGACCCAGTACTTC
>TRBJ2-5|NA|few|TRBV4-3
CASSQDLTVLEETQYF
TGCGCCAGCAGCCAAGATCTAACAGTACTCGAAGAGACCCAGTACTTC
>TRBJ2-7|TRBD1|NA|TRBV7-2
CASSSDRAGTYERYF
TGTGCCAGCAGCTCAGACAGGGCCGGCACCTACGAGCGGTACTTC
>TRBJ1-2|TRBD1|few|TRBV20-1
CSAGDRASPNYGYTF
TGCAGTGCAGGGGACAGGGCCTCCCCTAACTATGGCTACACCTTC
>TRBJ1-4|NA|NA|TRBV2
CASSPDTPETNEKLFF
TGTGCCAGCAGTCCGGACACCCCGGAAACTAATGAAAAACTGTTTTTT
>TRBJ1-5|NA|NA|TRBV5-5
CASSLGSLQGQPQHF
TGTGCCAGCAGCTTGGGTTCCCTCCAGGGTCAGCCCCAGCATTTT
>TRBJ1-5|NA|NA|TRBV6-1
CASSDGERYSNQPQHF
TGTGCCAGCAGTGATGGGGAGAGATATAGCAATCAGCCCCAGCATTTT
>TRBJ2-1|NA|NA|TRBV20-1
CSAFRNEQFF
TGCAGCGCTTTTAGGAATGAGCAGTTCTTC
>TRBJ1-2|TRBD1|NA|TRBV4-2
CASSRTDRTSAGYTF
TGTGCCAGCAGCCGAACGGACAGGACTTCTGCTGGCTACACCTTC
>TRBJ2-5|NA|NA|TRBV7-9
CASSFQGTEQETQYF
TGTGCCAGCAGCTTTCAGGGGACGGAACAAGAGACCCAGTACTTC